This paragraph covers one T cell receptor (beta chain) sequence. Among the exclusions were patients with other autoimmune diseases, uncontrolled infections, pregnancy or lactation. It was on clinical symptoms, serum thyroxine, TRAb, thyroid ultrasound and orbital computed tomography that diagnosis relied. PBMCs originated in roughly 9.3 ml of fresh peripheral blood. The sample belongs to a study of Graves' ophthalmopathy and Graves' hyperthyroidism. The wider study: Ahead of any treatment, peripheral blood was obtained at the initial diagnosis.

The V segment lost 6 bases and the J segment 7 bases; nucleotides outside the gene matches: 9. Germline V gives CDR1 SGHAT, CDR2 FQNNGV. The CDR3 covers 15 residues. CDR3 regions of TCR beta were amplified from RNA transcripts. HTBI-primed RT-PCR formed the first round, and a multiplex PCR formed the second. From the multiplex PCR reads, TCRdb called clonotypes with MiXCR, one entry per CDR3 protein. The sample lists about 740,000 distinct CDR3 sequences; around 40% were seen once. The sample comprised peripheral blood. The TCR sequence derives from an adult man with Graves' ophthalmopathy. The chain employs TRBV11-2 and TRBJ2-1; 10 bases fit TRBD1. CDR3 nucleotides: TGTGCCAGCAGGATGACAGGGGGCGCACTAAATGAGCAGTTCTTC. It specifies CASRMTGGALNEQFF.